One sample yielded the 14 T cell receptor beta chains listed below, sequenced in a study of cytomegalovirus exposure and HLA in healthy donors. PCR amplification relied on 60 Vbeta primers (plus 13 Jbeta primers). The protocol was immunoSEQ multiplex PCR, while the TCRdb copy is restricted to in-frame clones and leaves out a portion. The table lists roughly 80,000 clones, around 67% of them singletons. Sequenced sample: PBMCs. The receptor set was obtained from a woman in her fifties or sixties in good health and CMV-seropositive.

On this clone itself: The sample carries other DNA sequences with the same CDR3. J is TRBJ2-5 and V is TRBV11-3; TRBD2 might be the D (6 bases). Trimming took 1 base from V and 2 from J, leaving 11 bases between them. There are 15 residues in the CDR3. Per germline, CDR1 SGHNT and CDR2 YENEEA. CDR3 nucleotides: TGTGCCAGCAGCTTAGGGGGGACTCCTCAAGAGACCCAGTACTTC. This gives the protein CASSLGGTPQETQYF.

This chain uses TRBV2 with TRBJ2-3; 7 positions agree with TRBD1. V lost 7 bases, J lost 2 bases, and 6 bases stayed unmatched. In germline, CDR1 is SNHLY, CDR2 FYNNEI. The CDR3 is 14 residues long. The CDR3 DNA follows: TGTGCCAGCACCAGGGACAGACTCACAGATACGCAGTATTTT. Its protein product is CASTRDRLTDTQYF.

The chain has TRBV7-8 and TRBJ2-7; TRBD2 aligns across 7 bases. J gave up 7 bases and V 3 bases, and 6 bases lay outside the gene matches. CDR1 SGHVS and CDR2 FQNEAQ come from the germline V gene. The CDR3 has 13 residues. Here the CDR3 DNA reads TGTGCCAGCAGCTTGGGACTAACAGGAGAGCAGTACGTC. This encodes CASSLGLTGEQYV.

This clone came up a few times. The CDR3 sequence: CASSLAHRGDYGYTF. The CDR3, as DNA: TGTGCCAGCAGCTTGGCGCACAGGGGAGACTATGGCTACACCTTC. The V call is TRBV5-4, the J call TRBJ1-2; 7 nucleotides align to TRBD1. Germline loops: CDR1 SGHNT, CDR2 YYREEE (reference sequence). The CDR3 is 15 residues long. After removal of 0 bases from V and 3 bases from J, the junction contained 5 bases not matched to a gene.

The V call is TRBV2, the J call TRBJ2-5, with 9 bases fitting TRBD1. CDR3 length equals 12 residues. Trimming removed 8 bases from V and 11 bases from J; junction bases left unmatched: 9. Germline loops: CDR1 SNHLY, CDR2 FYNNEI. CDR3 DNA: TGTGCCAGCTCCGGGACAGGGATTGGGCAGTACTTC. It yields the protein CASSGTGIGQYF.

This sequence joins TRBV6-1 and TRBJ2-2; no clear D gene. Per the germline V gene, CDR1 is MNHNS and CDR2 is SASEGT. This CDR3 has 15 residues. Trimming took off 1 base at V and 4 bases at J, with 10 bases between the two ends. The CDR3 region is CASSEVLGGTGELFF. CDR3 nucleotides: TGTGCCAGCAGTGAAGTCCTCGGCGGCACCGGGGAGCTGTTTTTT.

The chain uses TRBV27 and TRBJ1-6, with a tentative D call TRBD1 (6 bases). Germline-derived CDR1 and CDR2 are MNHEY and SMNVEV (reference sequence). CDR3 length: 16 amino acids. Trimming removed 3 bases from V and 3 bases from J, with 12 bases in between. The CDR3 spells CASSLFQGLYNSPLHF. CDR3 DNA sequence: TGTGCCAGCAGTTTGTTCCAGGGGCTCTATAATTCACCCCTCCACTTT.

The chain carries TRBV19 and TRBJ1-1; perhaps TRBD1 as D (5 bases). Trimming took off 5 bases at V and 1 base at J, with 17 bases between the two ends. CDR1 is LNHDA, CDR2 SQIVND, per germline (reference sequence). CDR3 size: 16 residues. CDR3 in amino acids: CASSAGGGEGNTEAFF. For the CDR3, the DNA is TGTGCCAGTAGTGCTGGTGGGGGGGAGGGGAACACTGAAGCTTTCTTT.

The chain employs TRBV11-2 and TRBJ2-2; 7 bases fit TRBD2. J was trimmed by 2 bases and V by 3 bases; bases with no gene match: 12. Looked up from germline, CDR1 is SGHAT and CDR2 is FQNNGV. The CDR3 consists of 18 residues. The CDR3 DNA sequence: TGTGCCAGCAGCTTGGGAAGTATTCGGACTAGAAACACCGGGGAGCTGTTTTTT. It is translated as CASSLGSIRTRNTGELFF.

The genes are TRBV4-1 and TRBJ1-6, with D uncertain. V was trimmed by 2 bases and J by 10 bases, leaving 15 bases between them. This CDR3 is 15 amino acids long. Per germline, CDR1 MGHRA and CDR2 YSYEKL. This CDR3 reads CASSQSSGVPSPLHF. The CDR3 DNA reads TGCGCCAGCAGCCAATCGTCCGGGGTCCCCTCACCCCTCCACTTT.

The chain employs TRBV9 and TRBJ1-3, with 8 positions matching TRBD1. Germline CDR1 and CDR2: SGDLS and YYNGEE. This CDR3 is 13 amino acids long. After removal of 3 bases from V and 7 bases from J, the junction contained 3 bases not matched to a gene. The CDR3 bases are TGTGCCAGCAGCGGGACAGGGCGGAACACCATATATTTT. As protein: CASSGTGRNTIYF. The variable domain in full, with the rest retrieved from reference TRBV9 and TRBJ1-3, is DSGVTQTPKHLITATGQRVTLRCSPRSGDLSVYWYQQSLDQGLQFLIQYYNGEERAKGNILERFSAQQFPDLHSELNLSSLELGDSALYFCASSGTGRNTIYFGEGSWLTVV.

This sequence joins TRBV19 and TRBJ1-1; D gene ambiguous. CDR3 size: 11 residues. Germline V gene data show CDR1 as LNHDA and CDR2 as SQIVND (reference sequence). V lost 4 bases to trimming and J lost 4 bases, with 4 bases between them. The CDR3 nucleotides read TGTGCCAGTAGTACGGGCACTGAAGCTTTCTTT. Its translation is CASSTGTEAFF. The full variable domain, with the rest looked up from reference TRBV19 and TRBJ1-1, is DGGITQSPKYLFRKEGQNVTLSCEQNLNHDAMYWYRQDPGQGLRLIYYSQIVNDFQKGDIAEGYSVSREKKESFPLTVTSAQKNPTAFYLCASSTGTEAFFGQGTRLTVV.

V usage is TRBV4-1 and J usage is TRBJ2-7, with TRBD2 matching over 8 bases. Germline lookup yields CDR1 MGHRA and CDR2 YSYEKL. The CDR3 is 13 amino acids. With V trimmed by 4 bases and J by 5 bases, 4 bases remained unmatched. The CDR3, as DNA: TGCGCCAGCAGCCCCCGGGGGGGCAACGAGCAGTACGTC. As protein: CASSPRGGNEQYV.

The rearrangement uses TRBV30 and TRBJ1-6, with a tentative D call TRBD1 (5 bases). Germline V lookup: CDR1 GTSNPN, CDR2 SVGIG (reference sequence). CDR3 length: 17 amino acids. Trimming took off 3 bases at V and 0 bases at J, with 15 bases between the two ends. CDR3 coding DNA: TGTGCCTGGAGACCGCCGACAGCAAGCTCCTATAATTCACCCCTCCACTTT. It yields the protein CAWRPPTASSYNSPLHF.